This T cell receptor (beta chain) came from a study of T cells in Graves' hyperthyroidism and ophthalmopathy. Study background: Peripheral blood was drawn at first diagnosis, prior to all treatment. Study observations and caveats: Within blood appeared most thyroid clonotypes that had expanded above 0.001.

What was amplified from RNA transcripts were TCR beta CDR3 regions. HTBI primers drove first-round RT-PCR of the TCR CDR3. TCRdb reprocessed the multiplex PCR reads with MiXCR, giving one entry per CDR3 protein. The sample consists of about 520,000 distinct CDR3 sequences, roughly 25% of them appearing once. Diagnosis relied on clinical symptoms, serum thyroxine and TRAb, thyroid ultrasound and orbital computed tomography. This clonotype has only one observation. Antigen unknown. V shed 9 bases and J shed 0 bases, with 12 bases lying between them. The length of the CDR3 is 15 residues. CDR1 LNHDA and CDR2 SQIVND come from the germline V gene (reference sequence).

The chain joins TRBV19 to TRBJ2-6; no definite D call. Sequencing was done on a sample of blood. This receptor was identified in a woman in her twenties or thirties with Graves' ophthalmopathy. The CDR3 spells CASRRYVSGANVLTF. The CDR3 DNA reads as TGTGCCAGCAGACGTTATGTCTCTGGGGCCAACGTCCTGACTTTC.